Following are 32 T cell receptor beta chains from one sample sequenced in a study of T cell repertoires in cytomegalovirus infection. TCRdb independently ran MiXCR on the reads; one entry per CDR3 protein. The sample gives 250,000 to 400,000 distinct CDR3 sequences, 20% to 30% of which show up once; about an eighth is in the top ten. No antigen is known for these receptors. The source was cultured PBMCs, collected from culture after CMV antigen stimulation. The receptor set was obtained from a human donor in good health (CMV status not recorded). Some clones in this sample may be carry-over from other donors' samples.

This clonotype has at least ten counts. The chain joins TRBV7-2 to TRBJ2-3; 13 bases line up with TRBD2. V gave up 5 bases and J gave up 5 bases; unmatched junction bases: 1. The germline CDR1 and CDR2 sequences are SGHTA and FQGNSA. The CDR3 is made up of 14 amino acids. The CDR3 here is CASSGLAGVDTQYF. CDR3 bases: TGTGCCAGCAGCGGACTAGCGGGAGTAGATACGCAGTATTTT.

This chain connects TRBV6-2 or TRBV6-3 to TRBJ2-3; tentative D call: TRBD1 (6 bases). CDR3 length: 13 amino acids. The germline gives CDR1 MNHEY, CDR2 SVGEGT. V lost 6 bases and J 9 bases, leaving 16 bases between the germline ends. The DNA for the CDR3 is TGTGCCAGCAGACAGGGCCGGGATGGGACGCAGTATTTT. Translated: CASRQGRDGTQYF.

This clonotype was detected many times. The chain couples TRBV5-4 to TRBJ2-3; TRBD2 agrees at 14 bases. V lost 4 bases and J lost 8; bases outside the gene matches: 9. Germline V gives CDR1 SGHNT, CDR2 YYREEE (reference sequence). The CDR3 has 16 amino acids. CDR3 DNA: TGTGCCAGCAGCCGGGGACTAGCGGGGGAAAGGGGTACGCAGTATTTT. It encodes CASSRGLAGERGTQYF.

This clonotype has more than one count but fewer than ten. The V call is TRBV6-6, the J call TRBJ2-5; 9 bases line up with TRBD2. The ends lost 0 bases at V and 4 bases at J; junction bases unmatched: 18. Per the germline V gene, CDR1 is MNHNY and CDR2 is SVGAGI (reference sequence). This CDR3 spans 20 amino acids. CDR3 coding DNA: TGTGCCAGCAGTTACTCGGGGGTCCTAGCGGGATTTGATGGGGGAGAGACCCAGTACTTC. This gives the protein CASSYSGVLAGFDGGETQYF.

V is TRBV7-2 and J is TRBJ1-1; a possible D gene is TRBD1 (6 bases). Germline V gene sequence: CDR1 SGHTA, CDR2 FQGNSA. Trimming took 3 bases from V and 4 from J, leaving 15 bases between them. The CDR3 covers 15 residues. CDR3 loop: CASSFDGGPATEAFF. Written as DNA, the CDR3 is TGTGCCAGCAGCTTTGACGGGGGGCCTGCCACTGAAGCTTTCTTT. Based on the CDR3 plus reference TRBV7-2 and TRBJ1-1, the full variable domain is GAGVSQSPSNKVTEKGKDVELRCDPISGHTALYWYRQSLGQGLEFLIYFQGNSAPDKSGLPSDRFSAERTGGSVSTLTIQRTQQEDSAVYLCASSFDGGPATEAFFGQGTRLTVV.

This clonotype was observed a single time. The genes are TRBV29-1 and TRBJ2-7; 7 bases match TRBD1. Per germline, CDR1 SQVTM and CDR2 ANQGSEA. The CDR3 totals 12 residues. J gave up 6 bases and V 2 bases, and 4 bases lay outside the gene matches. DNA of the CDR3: TGCAGCGTTGAAATGACAGGGCGCGAGCAGTACTTC. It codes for CSVEMTGREQYF.

The chain's CDR3 is CASSSGTSRNDEQFF. The CDR3 DNA reads TGTGCCAGCAGTTCCGGGACTAGCCGCAACGATGAGCAGTTCTTC. The genes are TRBV28 and TRBJ2-1; 9 bases fit TRBD2. V trimming: 4 bases; J trimming: 8 bases; junction bases outside the gene matches: 9. The CDR3 covers 15 residues. Germline loops: CDR1 MDHEN, CDR2 SYDVKM.

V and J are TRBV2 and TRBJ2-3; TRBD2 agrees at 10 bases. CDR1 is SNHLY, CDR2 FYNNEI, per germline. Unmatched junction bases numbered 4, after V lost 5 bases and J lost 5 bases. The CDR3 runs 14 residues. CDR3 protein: CASSSGRALDTQYF. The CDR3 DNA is TGTGCCAGCAGTAGCGGGAGGGCCCTAGATACGCAGTATTTT.

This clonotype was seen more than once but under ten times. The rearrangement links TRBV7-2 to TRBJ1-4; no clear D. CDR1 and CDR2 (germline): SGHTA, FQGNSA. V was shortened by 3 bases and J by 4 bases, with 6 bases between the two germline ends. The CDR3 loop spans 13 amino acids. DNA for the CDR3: TGTGCCAGCAGCTTCTGGAATAATGAAAAACTGTTTTTT. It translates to CASSFWNNEKLFF.

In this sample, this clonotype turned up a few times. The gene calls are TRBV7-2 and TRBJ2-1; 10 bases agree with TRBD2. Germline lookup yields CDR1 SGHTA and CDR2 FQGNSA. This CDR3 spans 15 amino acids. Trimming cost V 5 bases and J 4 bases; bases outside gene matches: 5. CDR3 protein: CASSRLAGPYNEQFF. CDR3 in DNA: TGTGCCAGCAGCCGACTAGCGGGCCCTTACAATGAGCAGTTCTTC.

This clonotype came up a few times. The CDR3 sequence is CASSLGAAYNSPLHF. CDR3 coding DNA: TGTGCCAGCAGCTTAGGGGCGGCATATAATTCACCCCTCCACTTT. The V call is TRBV7-9, the J call TRBJ1-6; D gene ambiguous. The CDR3 length is 15 residues. Germline CDR1 and CDR2: SEHNR and FQNEAQ (reference sequence). Trimming removed 1 base from V and 4 bases from J, with 8 bases in between.

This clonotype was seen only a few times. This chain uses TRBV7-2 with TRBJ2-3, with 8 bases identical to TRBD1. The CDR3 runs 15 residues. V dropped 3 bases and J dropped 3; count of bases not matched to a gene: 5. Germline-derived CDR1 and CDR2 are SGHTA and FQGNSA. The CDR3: CASSFGQGDTDTQYF. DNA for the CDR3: TGTGCCAGCAGCTTCGGACAGGGAGATACAGATACGCAGTATTTT.

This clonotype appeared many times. CDR3 bases: TGTGCCAGCAGCTTAGCGGGGGGCGCGGGCACAGATACGCAGTATTTT. Translating gives CASSLAGGAGTDTQYF. The chain joins TRBV7-9 to TRBJ2-3, with D perhaps given as TRBD1 or TRBD2 (6 bases each). The CDR3 sequence is 16 residues long. CDR1 is SEHNR, CDR2 FQNEAQ, per germline (reference sequence). Trimming took off 0 bases at V and 1 base at J, with 11 bases between the two ends.

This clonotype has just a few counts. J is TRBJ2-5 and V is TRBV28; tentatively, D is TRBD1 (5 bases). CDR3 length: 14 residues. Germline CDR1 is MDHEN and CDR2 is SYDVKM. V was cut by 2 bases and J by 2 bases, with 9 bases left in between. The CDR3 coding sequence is TGTGCCAGCAGTTTAAGACAGCCTCAAGAGACCCAGTACTTC. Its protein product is CASSLRQPQETQYF.

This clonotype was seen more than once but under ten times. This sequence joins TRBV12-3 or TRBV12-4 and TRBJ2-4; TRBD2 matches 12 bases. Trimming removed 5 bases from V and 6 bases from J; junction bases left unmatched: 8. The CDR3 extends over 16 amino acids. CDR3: CASSPLTSGSGNIQYF. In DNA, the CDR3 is TGTGCCAGCAGTCCTTTGACTAGCGGGAGCGGAAACATTCAGTACTTC.

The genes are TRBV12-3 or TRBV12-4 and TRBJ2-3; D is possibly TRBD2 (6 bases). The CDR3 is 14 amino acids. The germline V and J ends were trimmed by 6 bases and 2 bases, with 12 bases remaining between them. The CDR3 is CASRPPSATDTQYF. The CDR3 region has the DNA TGTGCCAGCAGACCACCTAGCGCCACAGATACGCAGTATTTT.

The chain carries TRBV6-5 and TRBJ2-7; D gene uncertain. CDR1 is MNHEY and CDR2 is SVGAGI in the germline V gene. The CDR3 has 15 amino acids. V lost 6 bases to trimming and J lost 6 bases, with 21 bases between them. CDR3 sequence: CASRLTLTTLFEQYF. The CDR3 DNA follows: TGTGCCAGCAGACTAACCCTTACGACCTTGTTCGAGCAGTACTTC.

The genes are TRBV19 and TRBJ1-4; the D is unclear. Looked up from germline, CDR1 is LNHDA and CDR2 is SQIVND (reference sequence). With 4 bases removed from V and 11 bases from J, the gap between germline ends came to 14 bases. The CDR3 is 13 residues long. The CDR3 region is CASSKPTSWKLFF. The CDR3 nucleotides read TGTGCCAGTAGTAAGCCGACTAGCTGGAAACTGTTTTTT.

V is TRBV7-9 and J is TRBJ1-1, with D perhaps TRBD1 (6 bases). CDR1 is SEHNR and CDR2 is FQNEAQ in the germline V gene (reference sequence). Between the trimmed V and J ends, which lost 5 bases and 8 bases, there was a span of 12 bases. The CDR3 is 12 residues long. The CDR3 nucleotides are TGTGCCAGCAGCCACGACGGGACAGAAGCTTTCTTT. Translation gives CASSHDGTEAFF. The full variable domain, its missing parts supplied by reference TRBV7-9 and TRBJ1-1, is DTGVSQNPRHKITKRGQNVTFRCDPISEHNRLYWYRQTLGQGPEFLTYFQNEAQLEKSRLLSDRFSAERPKGSFSTLEIQRTEQGDSAMYLCASSHDGTEAFFGQGTRLTVV.

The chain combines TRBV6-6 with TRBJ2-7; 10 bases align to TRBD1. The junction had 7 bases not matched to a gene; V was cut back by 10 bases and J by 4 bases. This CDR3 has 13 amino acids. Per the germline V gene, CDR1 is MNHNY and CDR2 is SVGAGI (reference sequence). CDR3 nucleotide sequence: TGTGCCACCGGACAGGGGGGTCGGTACGAGCAGTACTTC. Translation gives CATGQGGRYEQYF.

The CDR3 sequence: CASSPLQGTLEASGSRETQYF. For the CDR3, the DNA is TGCGCCAGCAGCCCCCTTCAGGGTACTCTGGAGGCTAGCGGGAGTAGGGAGACCCAGTACTTC. The chain combines TRBV5-1 with TRBJ2-5, with 10 positions matching TRBD2. J was trimmed by 5 bases and V by 4 bases; bases with no gene match: 26. Looked up from germline, CDR1 is SGHRS and CDR2 is YFSETQ. The length of the CDR3 is 21 residues.

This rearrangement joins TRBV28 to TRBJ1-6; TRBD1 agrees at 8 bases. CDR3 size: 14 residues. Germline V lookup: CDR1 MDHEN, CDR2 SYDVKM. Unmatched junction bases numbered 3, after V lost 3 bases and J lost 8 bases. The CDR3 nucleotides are TGTGCCAGCAGTTTGACAGGGGTGGATTCACCCCTCCACTTT. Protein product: CASSLTGVDSPLHF.

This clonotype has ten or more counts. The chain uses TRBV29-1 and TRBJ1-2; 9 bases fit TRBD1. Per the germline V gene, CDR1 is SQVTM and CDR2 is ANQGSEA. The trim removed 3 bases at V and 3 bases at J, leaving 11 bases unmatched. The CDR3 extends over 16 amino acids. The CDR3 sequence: CSVEGTGSSVDYGYTF. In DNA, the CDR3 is TGCAGCGTTGAGGGGACAGGGTCGTCAGTGGACTATGGCTACACCTTC.

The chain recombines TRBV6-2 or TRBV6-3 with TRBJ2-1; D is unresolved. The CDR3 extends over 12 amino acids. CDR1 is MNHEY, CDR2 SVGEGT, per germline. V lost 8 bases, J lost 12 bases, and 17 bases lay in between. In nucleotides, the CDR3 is TGTGCCAGCCGCTCCGTGGGGTTTGGGCAGTTCTTC. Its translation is CASRSVGFGQFF.

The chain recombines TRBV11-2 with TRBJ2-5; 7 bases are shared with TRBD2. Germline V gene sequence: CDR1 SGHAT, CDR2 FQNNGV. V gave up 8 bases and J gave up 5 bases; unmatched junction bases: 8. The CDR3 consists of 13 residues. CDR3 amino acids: CASAGGVSETQYF. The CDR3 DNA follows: TGTGCCAGCGCTGGGGGGGTTTCGGAGACCCAGTACTTC.

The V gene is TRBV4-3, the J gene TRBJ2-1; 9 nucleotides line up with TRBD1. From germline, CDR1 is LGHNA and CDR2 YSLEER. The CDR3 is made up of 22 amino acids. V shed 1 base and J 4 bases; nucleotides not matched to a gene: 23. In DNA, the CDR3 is TGCGCCAGCAGCCAAGCCCTCGTCCCCCCCCGGTATGGACAGGGGCCGTACAATGAGCAGTTCTTC. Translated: CASSQALVPPRYGQGPYNEQFF.

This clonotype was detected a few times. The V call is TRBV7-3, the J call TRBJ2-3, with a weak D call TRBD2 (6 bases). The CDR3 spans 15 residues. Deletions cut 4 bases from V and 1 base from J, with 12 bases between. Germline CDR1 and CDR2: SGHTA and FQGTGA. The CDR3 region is CASSSSSGGTDTQYF. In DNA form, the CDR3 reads TGTGCCAGCAGCTCCAGTAGCGGTGGCACAGATACGCAGTATTTT.

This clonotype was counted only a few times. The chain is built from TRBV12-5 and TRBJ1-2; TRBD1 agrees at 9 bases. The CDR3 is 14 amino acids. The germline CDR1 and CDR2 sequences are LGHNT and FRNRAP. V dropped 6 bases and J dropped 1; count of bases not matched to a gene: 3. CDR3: CASGGTGSNYGYTF. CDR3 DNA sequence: TGTGCTAGTGGAGGGACAGGGAGTAACTATGGCTACACCTTC.

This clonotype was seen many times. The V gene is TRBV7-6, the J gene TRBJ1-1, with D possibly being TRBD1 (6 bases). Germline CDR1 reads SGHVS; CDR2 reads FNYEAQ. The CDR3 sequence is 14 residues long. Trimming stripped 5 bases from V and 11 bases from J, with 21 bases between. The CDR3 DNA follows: TGTGCCAGCAGCGCAGAGGGGACACTGAGAATTGCTTTCTTT. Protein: CASSAEGTLRIAFF.

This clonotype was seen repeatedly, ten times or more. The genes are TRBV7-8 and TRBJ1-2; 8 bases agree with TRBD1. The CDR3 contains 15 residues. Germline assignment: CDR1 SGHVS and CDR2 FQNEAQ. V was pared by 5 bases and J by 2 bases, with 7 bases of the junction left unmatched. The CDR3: CASSPLRTGNYGYTF. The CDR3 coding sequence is TGTGCCAGCAGCCCGTTACGGACAGGGAACTATGGCTACACCTTC.

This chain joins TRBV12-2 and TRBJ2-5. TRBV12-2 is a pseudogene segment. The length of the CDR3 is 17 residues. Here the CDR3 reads CASRLVASRRLQETQYF. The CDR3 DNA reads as TGTGCAAGTCGCTTAGTAGCCAGCCGTAGACTGCAAGAGACCCAGTACTTC.

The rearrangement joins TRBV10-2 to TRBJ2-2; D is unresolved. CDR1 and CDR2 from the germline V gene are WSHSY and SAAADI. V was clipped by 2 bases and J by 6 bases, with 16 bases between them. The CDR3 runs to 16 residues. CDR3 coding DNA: TGCGCCAGCAGTGAGACCACTTTCTCCCGGCCCGGGGAGCTGTTTTTT. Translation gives CASSETTFSRPGELFF.